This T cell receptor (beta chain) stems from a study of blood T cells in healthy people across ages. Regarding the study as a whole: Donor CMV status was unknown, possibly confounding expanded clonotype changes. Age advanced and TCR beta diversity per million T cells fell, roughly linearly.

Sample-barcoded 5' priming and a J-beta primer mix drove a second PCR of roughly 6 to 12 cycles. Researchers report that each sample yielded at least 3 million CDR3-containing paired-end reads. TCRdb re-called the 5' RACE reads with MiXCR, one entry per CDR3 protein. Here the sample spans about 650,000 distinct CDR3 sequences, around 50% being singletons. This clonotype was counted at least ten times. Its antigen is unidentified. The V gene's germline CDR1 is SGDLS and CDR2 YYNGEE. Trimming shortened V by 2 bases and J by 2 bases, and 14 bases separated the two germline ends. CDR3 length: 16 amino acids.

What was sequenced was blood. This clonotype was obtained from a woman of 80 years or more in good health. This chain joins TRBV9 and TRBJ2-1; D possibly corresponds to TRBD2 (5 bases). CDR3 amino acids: CASSVSGGLTYNEQFF. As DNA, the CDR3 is TGTGCCAGCAGCGTCTCTGGCGGGCTTACCTACAATGAGCAGTTCTTC.